This TCR beta chain was captured in a study of shared clonotypes between healthy human individuals. In the original analysis: ImmunoSEQ supplied junction-only sequences lacking quality scores, so filtering was different. Clones were sequenced by immunoSEQ multiplex PCR, and TCRdb holds only the in-frame ones, with some missing. For V, J and clone size, that table is used; D and trimming come from the DNA. The sample lists under 1,100,000 clones; under 80% were seen once. V was clipped by 1 base and J by 2 bases, with 9 bases between them. From germline, CDR1 is SGHAT and CDR2 FQDESV (reference sequence). The CDR3 runs 15 residues.

The rearrangement joins TRBV11-1 to TRBJ1-3; the D gene is possibly TRBD1 (5 bases). The sequenced sample was memory CD4+ T cells sorted from blood. The subset denotes: CD45RA-negative fraction. This TCR came from a man younger than 35 in good health. Here the CDR3 DNA reads TGTGCCAGCAGCTTAGAAGGGGCCACTGGAAACACCATATATTTT. Translated: CASSLEGATGNTIYF. Using reference TRBV11-1 and TRBJ1-3 for the parts outside the CDR3, the full variable domain is EAEVAQSPRYKITEKSQAVAFWCDPISGHATLYWYRQILGQGPELLVQFQDESVVDDSQLPKDRFSAERLKGVDSTLKIQPAELGDSAMYLCASSLEGATGNTIYFGEGSWLTVV.